The 9 T cell receptor beta chains reported below all come from one sample, sequenced in a study of early T cells in non-severe SARS-CoV-2 infection (dated by TCRdb to the early 2020s). The library was made by 5' RACE. Reads for this sample came from a NextSeq 500. The public reads were run again by TCRdb, first through fastp at Q25 and then through MiXCR, and only productive beta chains were kept. CDR3 protein sequences are deduplicated, and each keeps its most common genes and DNA. The sample data list about 90,000 distinct CDR3 sequences, and under 15% of these were observed just once. In total, the top ten clones hold 5.5% to 8% of the sample. The sample taken for sequencing was whole blood. These receptors came from an adult who was a healthcare worker with PCR-confirmed SARS-CoV-2 infection or an uninfected control (not recorded which).

This clonotype was counted at least ten times. The chain is built from TRBV7-9 and TRBJ2-7; D not certain. Trimming took 1 base from V and 0 from J, leaving 16 bases between them. The CDR3 has 17 amino acids. The germline CDR1 and CDR2 sequences are SEHNR and FQNEAQ (reference sequence). DNA of the CDR3: TGTGCCAGCAGCTTAGATTTGGGCAGCTATAGCTCCTACGAGCAGTACTTC. Protein sequence: CASSLDLGSYSSYEQYF.

This clonotype has at least ten counts. The chain links TRBV28 to TRBJ1-2, with a possible D match to TRBD1 (6 bases). The CDR3 sequence is 15 residues long. Between the trimmed V and J ends, which lost 7 bases and 4 bases, there was a span of 19 bases. From germline, CDR1 is MDHEN and CDR2 SYDVKM. The CDR3 here is CASTDPATGTYGYTF. CDR3 in DNA: TGTGCCAGCACCGACCCAGCAACAGGGACCTATGGCTACACCTTC.

This chain uses TRBV5-1 with TRBJ2-7; TRBD2 might be the D (5 bases). CDR1 SGHRS and CDR2 YFSETQ come from the germline V gene. This CDR3 is 15 amino acids long. The V and J ends lost 0 bases and 6 bases respectively, with 16 bases between them. The CDR3 DNA reads TGCGCCAGCAGCTTGGGATTCGGGGTAGAAGGCGAGCAGTACTTC. This sequence encodes CASSLGFGVEGEQYF.

The V call is TRBV10-3, the J call TRBJ2-3, with no clear D. Germline CDR1 ENHRY, CDR2 SYGVKD. V shed 8 bases and J shed 2 bases, with 8 bases lying between them. This CDR3 has 12 amino acids. The CDR3 nucleotides read TGTGCCATCGCGCCAGACACAGATACGCAGTATTTT. This translates into CAIAPDTDTQYF.

This clonotype came up a few times. This chain joins TRBV14 and TRBJ2-1, with 12 bases lining up with TRBD1. This CDR3 spans 17 amino acids. Germline V gene data show CDR1 as SGHDN and CDR2 as FVKESK. Losses at the gene ends were 0 bases for V and 8 bases for J; bases not matched to a gene: 8. The CDR3 DNA follows: TGTGCCAGCAGCCAAGAGTGGGGACAGGGGGCCGGGTATGAGCAGTTCTTC. Translation gives CASSQEWGQGAGYEQFF.

This clonotype was seen more than once but under ten times. The chain links TRBV2 to TRBJ2-1, with 15 bases identical to TRBD2. V was clipped by 6 bases and J by 4 bases; unmatched bases: 7. The CDR3 covers 17 residues. In germline, CDR1 is SNHLY, CDR2 FYNNEI. CDR3 sequence reads: CASRGRTSGRGYNEQFF. CDR3 coding DNA: TGTGCCAGCAGGGGGCGGACTAGCGGGAGGGGATACAATGAGCAGTTCTTC.

The V gene is TRBV10-2, the J gene TRBJ1-4, with D possibly being TRBD1 (5 bases). In germline, CDR1 is WSHSY, CDR2 SAAADI. Trimming took 5 bases from V and 3 from J, leaving 13 bases between them. The CDR3 spans 15 residues. The CDR3 loop reads CASSHAGTSNEKLFF. For the CDR3, the DNA is TGCGCCAGCAGTCACGCCGGGACGTCTAATGAAAAACTGTTTTTT.

There are a few counts of this clonotype. The chain recombines TRBV28 with TRBJ2-3; D is ambiguous. Germline lookup yields CDR1 MDHEN and CDR2 SYDVKM. The CDR3 is made up of 14 amino acids. V dropped 7 bases and J dropped 2 bases, with 13 bases sitting between them. CDR3 residues: CASTSFFNTDTQYF. CDR3 nucleotides: TGTGCCAGCACCTCGTTCTTTAACACAGATACGCAGTATTTT. The full variable domain, rest sourced from reference TRBV28 and TRBJ2-3, is DVKVTQSSRYLVKRTGEKVFLECVQDMDHENMFWYRQDPGLGLRLIYFSYDVKMKEKGDIPEGYSVSREKKERFSLILESASTNQTSMYLCASTSFFNTDTQYFGPGTRLTVL.

This clonotype was counted between two and nine times. The chain joins TRBV7-2 to TRBJ2-5; no clear D. Germline V gene lookup returns CDR1 SGHTA and CDR2 FQGNSA. The CDR3 extends over 14 amino acids. Trimming left V 2 bases short and J 0 bases short, with 7 bases between. The CDR3 coding sequence is TGTGCCAGCAGCTTACTCGGGTACCAAGAGACCCAGTACTTC. This encodes CASSLLGYQETQYF.